This entry is about one T cell receptor (beta chain). Its specificity is not known. The data originate from a study of blood T cells in healthy people across ages. Turning to the study itself: There was about one barcoded beta molecule captured by template switching per two T cells. Findings of the study overall: Diversity estimates drawn from one million T cells were deemed underestimates. Possibly, changes in expanded clonotypes were confounded because donor CMV status was unknown. The unsorted PBMCs prevented any conclusive comparison of naive versus antigen-experienced cells.

A second PCR of roughly 7 to 11 cycles used a sample-barcoded 5' primer and a J-beta primer mix. TCRdb itself ran the 5' RACE reads through MiXCR, one entry per CDR3 protein. The repertoire holds around 790,000 distinct CDR3 sequences, with 44% as singletons. This CDR3 comprises 16 residues. Trimming took 3 bases from V and 2 from J; bases not matched to a gene: 7. The germline gives CDR1 MRHNA, CDR2 SNTAGT. This sequence joins TRBV6-4 and TRBJ2-1; TRBD1 agrees at 7 bases. This TCR was sampled from a man in his sixties in good health. Sequenced material: blood. The CDR3 nucleotides are TGTGCCAGCAGTGAGACAGGGTTTGCCCCCTACAATGAGCAGTTCTTC. It codes for CASSETGFAPYNEQFF.